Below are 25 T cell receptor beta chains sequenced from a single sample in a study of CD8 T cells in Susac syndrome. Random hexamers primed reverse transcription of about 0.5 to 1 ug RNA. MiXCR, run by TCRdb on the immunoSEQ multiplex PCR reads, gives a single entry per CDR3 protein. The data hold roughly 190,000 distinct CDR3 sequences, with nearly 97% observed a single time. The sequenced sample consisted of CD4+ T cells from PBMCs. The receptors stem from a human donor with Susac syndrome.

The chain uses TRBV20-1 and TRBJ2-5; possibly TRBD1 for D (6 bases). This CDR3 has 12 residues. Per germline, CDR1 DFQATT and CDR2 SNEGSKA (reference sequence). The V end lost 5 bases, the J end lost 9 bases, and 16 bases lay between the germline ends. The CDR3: CSAQGQEESQYF. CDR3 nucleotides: TGCAGTGCTCAGGGGCAGGAAGAATCCCAGTACTTC.

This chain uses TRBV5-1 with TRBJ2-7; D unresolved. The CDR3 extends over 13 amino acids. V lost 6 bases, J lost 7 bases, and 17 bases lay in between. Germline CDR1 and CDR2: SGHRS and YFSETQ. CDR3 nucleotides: TGCGCCAGCACGCAGCAGGTAGCCGGGGAGCAGTACTTC. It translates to CASTQQVAGEQYF. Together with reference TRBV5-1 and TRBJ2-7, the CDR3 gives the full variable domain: KAGVTQTPRYLIKTRGQQVTLSCSPISGHRSVSWYQQTPGQGLQFLFEYFSETQRNKGNFPGRFSGRQFSNSRSEMNVSTLELGDSALYLCASTQQVAGEQYFGPGTRLTVT.

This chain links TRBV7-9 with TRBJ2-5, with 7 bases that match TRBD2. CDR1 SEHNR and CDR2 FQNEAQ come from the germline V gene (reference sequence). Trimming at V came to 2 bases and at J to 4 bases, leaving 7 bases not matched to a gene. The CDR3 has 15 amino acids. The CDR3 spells CASSLLLRGTETQYF. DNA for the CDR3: TGTGCCAGCAGCTTATTATTGCGGGGGACAGAGACCCAGTACTTC.

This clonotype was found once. The CDR3 region has the DNA TGCAGTGCTCTCTGGGTAGCGGGGACCCAGTACTTC. Encoded protein: CSALWVAGTQYF. The chain links TRBV20-1 to TRBJ2-5; 7 bases agree with TRBD2. Trimming at V came to 5 bases and at J to 7 bases, leaving 7 bases not matched to a gene. CDR3 size: 12 residues. The germline gives CDR1 DFQATT, CDR2 SNEGSKA (reference sequence).

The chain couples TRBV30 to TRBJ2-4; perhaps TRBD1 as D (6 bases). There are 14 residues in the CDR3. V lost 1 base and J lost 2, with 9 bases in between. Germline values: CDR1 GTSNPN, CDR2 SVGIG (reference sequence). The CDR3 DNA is TGTGCCTGGAGTGACGACAGGACCAAAAACATTCAGTACTTC. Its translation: CAWSDDRTKNIQYF.

CDR3 DNA sequence: TGCGCCAGCGGAATGACAGGCGAACTATACAATGAGCAGTTCTTC. Protein sequence: CASGMTGELYNEQFF. The chain uses TRBV5-1 and TRBJ2-1; D is perhaps TRBD1 (6 bases). The CDR3 runs 15 residues. Looked up from germline, CDR1 is SGHRS and CDR2 is YFSETQ. V lost 7 bases and J lost 4, with 18 bases in between.

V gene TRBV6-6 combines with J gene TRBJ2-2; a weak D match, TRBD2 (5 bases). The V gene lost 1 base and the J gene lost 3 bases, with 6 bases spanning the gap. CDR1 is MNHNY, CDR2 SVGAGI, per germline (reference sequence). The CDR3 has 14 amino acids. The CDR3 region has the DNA TGTGCCAGCAGTTACTTCGGGGACACCGGGGAGCTGTTTTTT. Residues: CASSYFGDTGELFF.

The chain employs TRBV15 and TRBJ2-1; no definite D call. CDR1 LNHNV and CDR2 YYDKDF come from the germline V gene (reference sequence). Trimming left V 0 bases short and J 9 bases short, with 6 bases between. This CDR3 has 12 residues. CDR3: CATSRETSEQFF. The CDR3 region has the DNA TGTGCCACCAGCAGAGAAACGTCTGAGCAGTTCTTC.

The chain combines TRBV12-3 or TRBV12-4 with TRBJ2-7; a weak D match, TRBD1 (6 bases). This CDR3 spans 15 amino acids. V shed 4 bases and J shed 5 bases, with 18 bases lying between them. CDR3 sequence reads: CASSSGHPGLNEQYF. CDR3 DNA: TGTGCCAGCAGTTCGGGACACCCGGGCTTGAACGAGCAGTACTTC.

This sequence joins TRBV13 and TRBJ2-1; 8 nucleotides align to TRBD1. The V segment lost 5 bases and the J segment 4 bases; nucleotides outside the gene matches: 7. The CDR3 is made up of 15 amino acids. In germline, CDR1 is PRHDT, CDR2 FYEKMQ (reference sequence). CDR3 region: CASSHRQGYYNEQFF. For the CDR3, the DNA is TGTGCCAGCAGCCACCGACAGGGGTATTACAATGAGCAGTTCTTC. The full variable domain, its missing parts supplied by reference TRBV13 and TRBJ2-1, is AAGVIQSPRHLIKEKRETATLKCYPIPRHDTVYWYQQGPGQDPQFLISFYEKMQSDKGSIPDRFSAQQFSDYHSELNMSSLELGDSALYFCASSHRQGYYNEQFFGPGTRLTVL.

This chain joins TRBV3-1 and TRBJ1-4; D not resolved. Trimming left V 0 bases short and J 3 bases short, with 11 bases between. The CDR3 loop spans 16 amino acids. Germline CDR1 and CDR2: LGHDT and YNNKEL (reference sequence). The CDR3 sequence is CASSQDLVAANEKLFF. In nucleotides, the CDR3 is TGTGCCAGCAGCCAAGATCTGGTGGCGGCTAATGAAAAACTGTTTTTT.

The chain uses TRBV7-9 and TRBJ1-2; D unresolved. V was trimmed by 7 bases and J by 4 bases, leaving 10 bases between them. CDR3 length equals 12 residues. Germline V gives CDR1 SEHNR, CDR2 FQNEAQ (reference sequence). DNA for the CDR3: TGTGCCAGCACCCTTAACCCCTATGGCTACACCTTC. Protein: CASTLNPYGYTF.

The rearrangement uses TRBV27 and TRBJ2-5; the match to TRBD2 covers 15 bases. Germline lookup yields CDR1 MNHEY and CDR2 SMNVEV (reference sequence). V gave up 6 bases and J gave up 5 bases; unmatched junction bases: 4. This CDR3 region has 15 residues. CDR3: CASRGLAGGSETQYF. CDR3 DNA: TGTGCCAGCAGGGGACTAGCGGGGGGCAGCGAGACCCAGTACTTC.

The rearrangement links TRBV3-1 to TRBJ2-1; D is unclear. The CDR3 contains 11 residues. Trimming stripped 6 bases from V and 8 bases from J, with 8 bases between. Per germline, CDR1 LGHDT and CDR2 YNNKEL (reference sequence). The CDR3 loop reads CASSLVDEQFF. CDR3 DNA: TGTGCCAGCAGTTTGGTGGATGAGCAGTTCTTC.

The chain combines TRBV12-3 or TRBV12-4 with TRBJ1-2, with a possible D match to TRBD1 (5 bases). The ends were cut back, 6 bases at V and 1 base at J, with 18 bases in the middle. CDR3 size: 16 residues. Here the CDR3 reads CASSRVLGLNNYGYTF. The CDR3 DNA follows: TGTGCCAGCAGCAGAGTCCTGGGACTAAATAACTATGGCTACACCTTC.

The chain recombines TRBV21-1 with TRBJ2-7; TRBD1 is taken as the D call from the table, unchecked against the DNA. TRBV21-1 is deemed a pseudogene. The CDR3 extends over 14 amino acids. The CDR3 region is CASSKGEGSGEQYF. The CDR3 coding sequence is TGTGCCAGCAGCAAGGGGGAAGGATCTGGCGAGCAGTACTTC.

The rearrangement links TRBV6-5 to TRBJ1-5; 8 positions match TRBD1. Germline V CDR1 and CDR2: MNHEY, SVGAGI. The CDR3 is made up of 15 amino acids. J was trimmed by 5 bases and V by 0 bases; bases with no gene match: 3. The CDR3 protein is CASSYSQGVDQPQHF. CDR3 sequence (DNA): TGTGCCAGCAGTTACTCACAGGGGGTCGATCAGCCCCAGCATTTT.

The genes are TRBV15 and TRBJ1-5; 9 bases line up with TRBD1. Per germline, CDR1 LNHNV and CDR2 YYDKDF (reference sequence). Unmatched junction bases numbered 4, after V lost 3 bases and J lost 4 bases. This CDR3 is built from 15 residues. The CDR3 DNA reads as TGTGCCACCAGCAGGACGGGACAGGGAAATCAGCCCCAGCATTTT. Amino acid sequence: CATSRTGQGNQPQHF.

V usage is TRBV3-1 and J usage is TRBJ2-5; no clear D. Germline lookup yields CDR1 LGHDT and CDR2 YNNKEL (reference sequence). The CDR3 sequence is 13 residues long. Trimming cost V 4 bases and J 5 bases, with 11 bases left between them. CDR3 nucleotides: TGTGCCAGCAGCCCCATTTCCCCGGAGACCCAGTACTTC. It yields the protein CASSPISPETQYF.

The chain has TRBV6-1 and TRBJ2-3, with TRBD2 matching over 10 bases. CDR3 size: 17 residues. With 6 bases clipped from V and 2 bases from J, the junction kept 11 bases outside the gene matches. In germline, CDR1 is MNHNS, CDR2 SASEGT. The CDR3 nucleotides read TGTGCCAGCAGCGCGATAGCGGGGGGAGTCTACACAGATACGCAGTATTTT. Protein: CASSAIAGGVYTDTQYF.

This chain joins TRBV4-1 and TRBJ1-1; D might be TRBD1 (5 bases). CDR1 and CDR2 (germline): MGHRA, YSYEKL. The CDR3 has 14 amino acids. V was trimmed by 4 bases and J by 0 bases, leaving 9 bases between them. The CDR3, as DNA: TGCGCCAGCAGCCCAGGGAATGTGAACACTGAAGCTTTCTTT. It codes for CASSPGNVNTEAFF.

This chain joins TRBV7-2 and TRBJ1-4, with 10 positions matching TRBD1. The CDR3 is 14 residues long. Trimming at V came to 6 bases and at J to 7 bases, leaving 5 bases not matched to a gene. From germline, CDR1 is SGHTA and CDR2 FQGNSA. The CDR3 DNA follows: TGTGCCAGCAGTTTTTGGACAGGGGGTGAAAAACTGTTTTTT. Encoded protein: CASSFWTGGEKLFF.

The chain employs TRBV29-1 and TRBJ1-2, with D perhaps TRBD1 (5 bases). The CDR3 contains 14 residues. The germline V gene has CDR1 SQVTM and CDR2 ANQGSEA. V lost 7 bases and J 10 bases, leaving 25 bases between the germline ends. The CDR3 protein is CSGGSLGAKYDYTF. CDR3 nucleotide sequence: TGCAGCGGCGGCTCTTTAGGGGCAAAATACGACTACACCTTC.

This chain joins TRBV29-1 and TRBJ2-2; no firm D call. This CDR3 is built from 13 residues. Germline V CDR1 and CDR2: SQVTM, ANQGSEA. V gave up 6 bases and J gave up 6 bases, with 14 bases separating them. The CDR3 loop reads CSVIDYGSGELFF. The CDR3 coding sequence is TGCAGCGTGATTGATTATGGGTCCGGGGAGCTGTTTTTT.

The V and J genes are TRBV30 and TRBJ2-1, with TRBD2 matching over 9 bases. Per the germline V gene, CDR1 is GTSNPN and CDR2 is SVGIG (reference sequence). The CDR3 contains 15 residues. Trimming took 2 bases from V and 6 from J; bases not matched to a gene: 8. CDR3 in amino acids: CAWSHGAGGGNEQFF. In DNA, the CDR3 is TGTGCCTGGAGTCACGGAGCGGGGGGAGGCAATGAGCAGTTCTTC.